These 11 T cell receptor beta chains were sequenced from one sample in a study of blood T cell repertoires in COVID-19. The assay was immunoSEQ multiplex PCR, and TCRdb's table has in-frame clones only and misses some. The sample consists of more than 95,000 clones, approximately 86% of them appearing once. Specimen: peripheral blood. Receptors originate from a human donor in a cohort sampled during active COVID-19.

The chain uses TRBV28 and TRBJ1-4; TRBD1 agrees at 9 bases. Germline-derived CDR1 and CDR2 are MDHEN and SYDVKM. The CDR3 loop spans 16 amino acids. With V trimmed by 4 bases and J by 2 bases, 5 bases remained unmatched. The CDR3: CASSSSGTGTNEKLFF. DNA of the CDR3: TGTGCCAGCAGTTCCTCCGGGACAGGGACTAATGAAAAACTGTTTTTT. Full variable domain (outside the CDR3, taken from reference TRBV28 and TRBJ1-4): DVKVTQSSRYLVKRTGEKVFLECVQDMDHENMFWYRQDPGLGLRLIYFSYDVKMKEKGDIPEGYSVSREKKERFSLILESASTNQTSMYLCASSSSGTGTNEKLFFGSGTQLSVL.

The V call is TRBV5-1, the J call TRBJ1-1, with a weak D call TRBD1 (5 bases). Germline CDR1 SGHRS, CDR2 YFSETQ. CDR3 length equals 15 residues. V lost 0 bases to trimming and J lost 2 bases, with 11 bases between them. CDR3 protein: CASSLATVVNTEAFF. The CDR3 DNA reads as TGCGCCAGCAGCTTGGCGACAGTCGTTAACACTGAAGCTTTCTTT.

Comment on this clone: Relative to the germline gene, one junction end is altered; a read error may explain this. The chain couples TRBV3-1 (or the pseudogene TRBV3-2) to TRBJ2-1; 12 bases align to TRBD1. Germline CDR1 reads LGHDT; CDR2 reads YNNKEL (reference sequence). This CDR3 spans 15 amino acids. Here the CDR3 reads CASKGQGASNNEQFF. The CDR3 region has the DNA TGTGCCAGCAAGGGACAGGGGGCCTCCAACAATGAGCAGTTCTTC.

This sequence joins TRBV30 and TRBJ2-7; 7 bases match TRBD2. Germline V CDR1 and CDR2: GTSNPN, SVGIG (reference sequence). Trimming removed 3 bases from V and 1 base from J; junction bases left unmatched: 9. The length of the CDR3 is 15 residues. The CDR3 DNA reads TGTGCCTGGAGCCCACTAGCGCCGAGGTCCTACGAGCAGTACTTC. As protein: CAWSPLAPRSYEQYF.

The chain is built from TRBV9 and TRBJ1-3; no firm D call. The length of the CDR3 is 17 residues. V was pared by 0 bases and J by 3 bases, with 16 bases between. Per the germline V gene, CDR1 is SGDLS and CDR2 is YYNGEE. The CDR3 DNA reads TGTGCCAGCAGCGTAGAGGTGAGAGGGCAGATTGGAAACACCATATATTTT. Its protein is CASSVEVRGQIGNTIYF. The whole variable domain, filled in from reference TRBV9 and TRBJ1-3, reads DSGVTQTPKHLITATGQRVTLRCSPRSGDLSVYWYQQSLDQGLQFLIQYYNGEERAKGNILERFSAQQFPDLHSELNLSSLELGDSALYFCASSVEVRGQIGNTIYFGEGSWLTVV.

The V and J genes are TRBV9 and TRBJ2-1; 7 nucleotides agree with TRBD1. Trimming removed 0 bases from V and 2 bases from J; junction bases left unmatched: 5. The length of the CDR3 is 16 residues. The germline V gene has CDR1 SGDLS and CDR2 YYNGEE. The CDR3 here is CASSVVPGQTYNEQFF. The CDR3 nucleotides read TGTGCCAGCAGCGTAGTGCCGGGACAGACCTACAATGAGCAGTTCTTC.

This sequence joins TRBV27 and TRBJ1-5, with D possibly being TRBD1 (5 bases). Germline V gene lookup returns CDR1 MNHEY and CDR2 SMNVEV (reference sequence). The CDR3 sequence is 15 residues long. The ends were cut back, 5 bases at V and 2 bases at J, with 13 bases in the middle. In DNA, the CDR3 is TGTGCCAGCAGTCTAATGGCCAGGGGCAATCAGCCCCAGCATTTT. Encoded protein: CASSLMARGNQPQHF.

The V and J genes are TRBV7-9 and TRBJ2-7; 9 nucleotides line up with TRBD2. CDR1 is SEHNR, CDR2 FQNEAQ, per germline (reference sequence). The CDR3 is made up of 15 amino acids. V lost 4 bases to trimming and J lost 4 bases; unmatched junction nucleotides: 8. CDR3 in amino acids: CASSSVAGVLYEQYF. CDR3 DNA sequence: TGTGCCAGCAGCTCCGTAGCGGGGGTCCTGTACGAGCAGTACTTC.

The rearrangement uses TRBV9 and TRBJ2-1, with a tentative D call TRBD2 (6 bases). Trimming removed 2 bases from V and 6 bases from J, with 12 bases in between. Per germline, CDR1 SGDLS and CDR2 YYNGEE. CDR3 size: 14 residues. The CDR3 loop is CASSVGLPLNEQFF. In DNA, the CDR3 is TGTGCCAGCAGCGTGGGACTCCCGCTCAATGAGCAGTTCTTC.

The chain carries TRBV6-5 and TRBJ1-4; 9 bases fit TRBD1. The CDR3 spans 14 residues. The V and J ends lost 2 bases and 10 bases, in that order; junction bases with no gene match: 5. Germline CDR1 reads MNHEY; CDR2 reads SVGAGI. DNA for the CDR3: TGTGCCAGCAGTTACATAGGGACAGGGAGAAAACTGTTTTTT. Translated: CASSYIGTGRKLFF.

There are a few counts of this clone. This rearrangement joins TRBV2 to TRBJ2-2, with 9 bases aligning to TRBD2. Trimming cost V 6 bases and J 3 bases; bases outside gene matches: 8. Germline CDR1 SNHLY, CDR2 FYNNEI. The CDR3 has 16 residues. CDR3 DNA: TGTGCCAGCAGGGATCAGACTAGCGGAGACACCGGGGAGCTGTTTTTT. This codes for CASRDQTSGDTGELFF. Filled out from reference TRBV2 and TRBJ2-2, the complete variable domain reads EPEVTQTPSHQVTQMGQEVILRCVPISNHLYFYWYRQILGQKVEFLVSFYNNEISEKSEIFDDQFSVERPDGSNFTLKIRSTKLEDSAMYFCASRDQTSGDTGELFFGEGSRLTVL.